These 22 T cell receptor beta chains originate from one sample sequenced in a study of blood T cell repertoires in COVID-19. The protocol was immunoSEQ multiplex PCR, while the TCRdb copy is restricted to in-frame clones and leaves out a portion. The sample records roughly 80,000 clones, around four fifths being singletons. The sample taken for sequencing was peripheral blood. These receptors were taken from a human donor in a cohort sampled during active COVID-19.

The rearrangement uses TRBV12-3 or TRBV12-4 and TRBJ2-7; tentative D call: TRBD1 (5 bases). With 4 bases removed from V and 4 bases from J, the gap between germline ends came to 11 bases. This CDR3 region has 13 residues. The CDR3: CASSWARGYEQYF. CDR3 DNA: TGTGCCAGCAGTTGGGCTAGGGGTTACGAGCAGTACTTC.

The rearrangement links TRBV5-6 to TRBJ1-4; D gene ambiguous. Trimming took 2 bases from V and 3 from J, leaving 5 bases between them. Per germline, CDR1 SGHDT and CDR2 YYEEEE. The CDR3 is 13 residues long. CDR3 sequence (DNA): TGTGCCAGCAGCTTTATCCCTAATGAAAAACTGTTTTTT. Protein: CASSFIPNEKLFF.

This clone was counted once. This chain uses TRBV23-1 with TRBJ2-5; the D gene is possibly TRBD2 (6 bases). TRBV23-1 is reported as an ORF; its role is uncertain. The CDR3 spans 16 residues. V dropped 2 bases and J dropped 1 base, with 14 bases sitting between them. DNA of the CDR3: TGCGCCAGCAGTCAAAGGTCTATCGGGGGCCAAGAGACCCAGTACTTC. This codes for CASSQRSIGGQETQYF.

The CDR3 spells CASSRLGQFYEQYF. Here the CDR3 DNA reads TGTGCCAGCAGCAGACTGGGACAGTTCTACGAGCAGTACTTC. The rearrangement links TRBV5-4 to TRBJ2-7; TRBD1 matches at 7 bases. This CDR3 comprises 14 residues. Per germline, CDR1 SGHNT and CDR2 YYREEE (reference sequence). Trimming removed 4 bases from V and 3 bases from J; junction bases left unmatched: 7.

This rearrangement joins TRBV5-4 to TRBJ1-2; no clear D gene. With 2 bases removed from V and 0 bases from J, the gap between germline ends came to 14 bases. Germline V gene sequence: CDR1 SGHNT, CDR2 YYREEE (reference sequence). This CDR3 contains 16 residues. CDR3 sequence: CASSFGEEAANYGYTF. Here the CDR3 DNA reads TGTGCCAGCAGCTTCGGCGAGGAGGCGGCTAACTATGGCTACACCTTC. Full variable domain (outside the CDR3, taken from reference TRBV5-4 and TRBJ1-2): ETGVTQSPTHLIKTRGQQVTLRCSSQSGHNTVSWYQQALGQGPQFIFQYYREEENGRGNFPPRFSGLQFPNYSSELNVNALELDDSALYLCASSFGEEAANYGYTFGSGTRLTVV.

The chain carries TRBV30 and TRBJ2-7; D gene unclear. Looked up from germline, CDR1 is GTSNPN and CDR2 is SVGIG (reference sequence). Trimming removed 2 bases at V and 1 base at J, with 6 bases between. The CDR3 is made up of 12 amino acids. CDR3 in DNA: TGTGCCTGGAGTCACCTATCCTACGAGCAGTACTTC. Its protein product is CAWSHLSYEQYF.

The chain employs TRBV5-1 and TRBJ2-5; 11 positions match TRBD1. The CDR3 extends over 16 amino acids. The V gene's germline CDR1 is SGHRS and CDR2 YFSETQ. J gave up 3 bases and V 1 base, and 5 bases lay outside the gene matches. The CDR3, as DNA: TGCGCCAGCAGCTTGTACGGACAGGGGGCAAAAGAGACCCAGTACTTC. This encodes CASSLYGQGAKETQYF.

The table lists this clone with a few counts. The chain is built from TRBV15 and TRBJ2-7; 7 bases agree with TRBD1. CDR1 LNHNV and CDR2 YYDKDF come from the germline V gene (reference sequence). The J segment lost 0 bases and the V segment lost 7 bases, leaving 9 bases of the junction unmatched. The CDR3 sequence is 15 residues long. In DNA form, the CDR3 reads TGTGCCACCACCCTGGACAGGTGGAGCTCCTACGAGCAGTACTTC. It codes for CATTLDRWSSYEQYF.

CDR3 loop: CASSLAITPFHTDTQYF. The CDR3 DNA reads TGTGCCAGCAGCTTAGCGATCACTCCCTTTCACACAGATACGCAGTATTTT. The chain recombines TRBV7-2 with TRBJ2-3; no clear D gene. Per germline, CDR1 SGHTA and CDR2 FQGNSA. V was pared by 0 bases and J by 2 bases, with 15 bases between. This CDR3 spans 17 amino acids.

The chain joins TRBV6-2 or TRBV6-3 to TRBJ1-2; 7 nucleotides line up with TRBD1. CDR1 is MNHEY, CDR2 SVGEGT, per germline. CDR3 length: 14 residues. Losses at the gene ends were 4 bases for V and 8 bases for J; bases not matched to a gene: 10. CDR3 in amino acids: CASSSWTGSGGYTF. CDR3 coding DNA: TGTGCCAGCAGTTCCTGGACAGGATCGGGCGGCTACACCTTC.

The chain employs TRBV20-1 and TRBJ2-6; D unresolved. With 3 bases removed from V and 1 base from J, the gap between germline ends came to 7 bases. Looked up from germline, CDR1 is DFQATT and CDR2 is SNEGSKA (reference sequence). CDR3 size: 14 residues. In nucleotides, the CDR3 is TGCAGTGCTAGTGCCGTTTCTGGGGCCAACGTCCTGACTTTC. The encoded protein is CSASAVSGANVLTF.

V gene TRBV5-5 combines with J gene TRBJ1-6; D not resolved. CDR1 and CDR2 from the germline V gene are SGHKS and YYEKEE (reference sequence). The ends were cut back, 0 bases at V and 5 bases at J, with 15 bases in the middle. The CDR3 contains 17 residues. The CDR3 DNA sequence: TGTGCCAGCAGCTTGGCCGGAGGAACACGAGATAATTCACCCCTCCACTTT. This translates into CASSLAGGTRDNSPLHF.

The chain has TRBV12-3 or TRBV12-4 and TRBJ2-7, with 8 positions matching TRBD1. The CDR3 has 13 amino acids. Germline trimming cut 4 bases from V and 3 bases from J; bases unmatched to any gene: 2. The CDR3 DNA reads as TGTGCCAGCAGTTACGACAGGGGCTACGAGCAGTACTTC. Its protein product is CASSYDRGYEQYF.

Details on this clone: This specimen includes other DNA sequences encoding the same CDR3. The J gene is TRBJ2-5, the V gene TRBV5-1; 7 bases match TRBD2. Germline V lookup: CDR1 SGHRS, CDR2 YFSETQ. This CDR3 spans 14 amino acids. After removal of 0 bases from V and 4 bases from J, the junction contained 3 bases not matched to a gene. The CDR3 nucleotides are TGCGCCAGCAGCTTGGGACTAGCTGGAGAGACCCAGTACTTC. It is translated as CASSLGLAGETQYF.

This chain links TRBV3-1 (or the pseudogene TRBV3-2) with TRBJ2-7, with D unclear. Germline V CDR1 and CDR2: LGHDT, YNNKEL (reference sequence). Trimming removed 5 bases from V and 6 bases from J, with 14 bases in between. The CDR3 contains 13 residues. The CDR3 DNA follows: TGTGCCAGCAGCACATACGGCGGATCCGAGCAGTACTTC. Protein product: CASSTYGGSEQYF.

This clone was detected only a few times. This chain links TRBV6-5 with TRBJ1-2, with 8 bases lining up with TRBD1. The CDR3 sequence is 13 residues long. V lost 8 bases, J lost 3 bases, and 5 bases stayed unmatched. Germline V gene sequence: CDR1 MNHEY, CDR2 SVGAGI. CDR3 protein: CASGQGKDYGYTF. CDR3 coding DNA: TGTGCCAGCGGACAGGGTAAAGACTATGGCTACACCTTC.

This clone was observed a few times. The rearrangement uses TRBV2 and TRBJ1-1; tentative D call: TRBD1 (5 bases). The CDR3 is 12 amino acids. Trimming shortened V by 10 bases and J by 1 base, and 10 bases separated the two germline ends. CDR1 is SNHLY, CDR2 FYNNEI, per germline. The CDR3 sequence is CATSTENTEAFF. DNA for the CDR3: TGTGCCACATCGACAGAGAACACTGAAGCTTTCTTT.

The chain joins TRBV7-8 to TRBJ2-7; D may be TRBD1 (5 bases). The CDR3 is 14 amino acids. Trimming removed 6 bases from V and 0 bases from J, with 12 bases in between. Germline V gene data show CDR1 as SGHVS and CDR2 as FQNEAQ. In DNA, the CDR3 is TGTGCCAGCAGTCTTAGACAGAGCTCCTACGAGCAGTACTTC. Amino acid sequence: CASSLRQSSYEQYF.

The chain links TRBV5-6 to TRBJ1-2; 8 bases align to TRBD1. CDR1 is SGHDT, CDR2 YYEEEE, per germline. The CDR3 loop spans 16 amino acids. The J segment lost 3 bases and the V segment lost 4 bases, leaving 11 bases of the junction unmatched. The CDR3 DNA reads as TGTGCCAGCAGCCCTGGGGCAGGGGGCTGGGACTATGGCTACACCTTC. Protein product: CASSPGAGGWDYGYTF.

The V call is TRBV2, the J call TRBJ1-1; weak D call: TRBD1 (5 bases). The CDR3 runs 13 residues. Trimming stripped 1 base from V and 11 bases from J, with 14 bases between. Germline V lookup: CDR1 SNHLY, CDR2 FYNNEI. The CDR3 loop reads CASSEGGVRQAFF. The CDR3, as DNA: TGTGCCAGCAGTGAAGGGGGGGTTCGGCAGGCTTTCTTT.

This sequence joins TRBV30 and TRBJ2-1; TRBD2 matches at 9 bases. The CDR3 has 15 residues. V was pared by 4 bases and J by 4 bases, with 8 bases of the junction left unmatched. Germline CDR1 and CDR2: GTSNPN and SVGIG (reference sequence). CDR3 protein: CAWKDASGIYNEQFF. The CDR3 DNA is TGTGCCTGGAAGGATGCTAGCGGGATATACAATGAGCAGTTCTTC.

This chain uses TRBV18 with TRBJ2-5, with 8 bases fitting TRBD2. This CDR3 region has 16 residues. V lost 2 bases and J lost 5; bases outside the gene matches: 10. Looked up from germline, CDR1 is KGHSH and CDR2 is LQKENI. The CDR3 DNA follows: TGTGCCAGCTCACCAGGGCGCGGGAGGCCCCGGGAGACCCAGTACTTC. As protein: CASSPGRGRPRETQYF.